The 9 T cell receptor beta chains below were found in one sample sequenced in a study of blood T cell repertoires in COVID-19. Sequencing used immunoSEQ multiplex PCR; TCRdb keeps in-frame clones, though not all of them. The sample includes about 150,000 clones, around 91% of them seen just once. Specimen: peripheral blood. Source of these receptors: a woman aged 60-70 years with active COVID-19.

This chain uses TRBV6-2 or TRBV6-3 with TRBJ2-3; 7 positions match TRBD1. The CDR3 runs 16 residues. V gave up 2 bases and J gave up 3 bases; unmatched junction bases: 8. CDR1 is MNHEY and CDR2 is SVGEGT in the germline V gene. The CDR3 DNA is TGTGCCAGCAGTTACCCGACAGGGCTTGGGACAGATACGCAGTATTTT. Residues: CASSYPTGLGTDTQYF.

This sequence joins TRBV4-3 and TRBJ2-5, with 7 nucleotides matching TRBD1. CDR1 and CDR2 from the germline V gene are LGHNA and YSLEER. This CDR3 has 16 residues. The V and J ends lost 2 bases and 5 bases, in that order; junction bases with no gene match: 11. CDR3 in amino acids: CASSQNRRGRGETQYF. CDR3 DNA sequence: TGCGCCAGCAGCCAAAACCGAAGGGGGCGCGGGGAGACCCAGTACTTC.

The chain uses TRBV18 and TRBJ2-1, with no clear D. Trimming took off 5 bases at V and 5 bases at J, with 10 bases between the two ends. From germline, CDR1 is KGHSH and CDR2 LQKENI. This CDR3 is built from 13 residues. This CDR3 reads CASSSARDNEQFF. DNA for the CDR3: TGTGCCAGCTCATCGGCACGGGACAATGAGCAGTTCTTC.

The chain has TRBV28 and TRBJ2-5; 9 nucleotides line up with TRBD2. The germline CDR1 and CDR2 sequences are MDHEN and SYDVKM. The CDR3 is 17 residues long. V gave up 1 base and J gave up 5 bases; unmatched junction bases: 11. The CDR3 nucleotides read TGTGCCAGCAGTTTATACGACGGCGGGAGGGCCATGGAGACCCAGTACTTC. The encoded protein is CASSLYDGGRAMETQYF.

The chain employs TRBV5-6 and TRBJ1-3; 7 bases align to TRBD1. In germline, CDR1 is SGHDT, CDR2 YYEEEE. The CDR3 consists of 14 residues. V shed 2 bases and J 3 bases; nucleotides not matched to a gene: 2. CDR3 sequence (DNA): TGTGCCAGCAGCTTAGGGGGCGGTGGAAACACCATATATTTT. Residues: CASSLGGGGNTIYF.

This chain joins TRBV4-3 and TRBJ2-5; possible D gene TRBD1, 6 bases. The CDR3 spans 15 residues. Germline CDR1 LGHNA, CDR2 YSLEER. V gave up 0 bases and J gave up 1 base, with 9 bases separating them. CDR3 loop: CASSQDRGIQETQYF. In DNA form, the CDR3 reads TGCGCCAGCAGCCAAGATAGGGGGATCCAAGAGACCCAGTACTTC.

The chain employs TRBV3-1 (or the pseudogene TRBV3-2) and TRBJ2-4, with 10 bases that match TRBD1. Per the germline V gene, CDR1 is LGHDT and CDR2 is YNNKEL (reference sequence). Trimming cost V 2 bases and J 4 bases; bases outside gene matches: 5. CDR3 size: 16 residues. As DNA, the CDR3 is TGTGCCAGCAGCCAATCCGACAGGGGGCCAAAAAACATTCAGTACTTC. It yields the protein CASSQSDRGPKNIQYF.

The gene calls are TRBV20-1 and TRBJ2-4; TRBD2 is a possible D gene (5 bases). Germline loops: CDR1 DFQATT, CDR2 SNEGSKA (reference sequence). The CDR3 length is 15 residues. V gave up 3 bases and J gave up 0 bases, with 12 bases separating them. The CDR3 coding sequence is TGCAGTGCTAGTACGGGGTGGTTAGCCAAAAACATTCAGTACTTC. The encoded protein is CSASTGWLAKNIQYF.

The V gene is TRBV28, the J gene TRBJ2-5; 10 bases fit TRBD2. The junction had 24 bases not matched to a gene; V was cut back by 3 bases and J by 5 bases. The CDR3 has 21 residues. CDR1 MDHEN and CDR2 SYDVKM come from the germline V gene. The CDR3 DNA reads TGTGCCAGCAGTTTTCCTCTCTCGACTAGCGGGTTTTCCCAGCTCCGGGAGACCCAGTACTTC. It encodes CASSFPLSTSGFSQLRETQYF.